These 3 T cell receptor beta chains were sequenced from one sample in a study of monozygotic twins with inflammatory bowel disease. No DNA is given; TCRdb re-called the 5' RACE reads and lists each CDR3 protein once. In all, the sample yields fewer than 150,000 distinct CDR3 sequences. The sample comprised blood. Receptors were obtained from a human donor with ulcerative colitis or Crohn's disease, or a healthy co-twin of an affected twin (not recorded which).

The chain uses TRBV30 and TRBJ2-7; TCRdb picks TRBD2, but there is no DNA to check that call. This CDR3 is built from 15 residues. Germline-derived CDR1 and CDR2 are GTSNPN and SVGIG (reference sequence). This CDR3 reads CAWSPSAGGSYELYF. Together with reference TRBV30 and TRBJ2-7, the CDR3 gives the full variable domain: SQTIHQWPATLVQPVGSPLSLECTVEGTSNPNLYWYRQAAGRGLQLLFYSVGIGQISSEVPQNLSASRPQDRQFILSSKKLLLSDSGFYLCAWSPSAGGSYELYFGPGTRLTVT.

The CDR3 region is CAIAGGSYNEQFF. The chain uses TRBV10-3 and TRBJ2-1; TCRdb selects TRBD2, and the lack of DNA leaves this call unchecked. The CDR3 is 13 residues long. Germline V gene data show CDR1 as ENHRY and CDR2 as SYGVKD.

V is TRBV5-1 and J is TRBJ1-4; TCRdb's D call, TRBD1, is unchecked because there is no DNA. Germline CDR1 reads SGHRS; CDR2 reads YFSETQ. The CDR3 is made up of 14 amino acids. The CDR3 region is CASSLTGFNEKLFF.